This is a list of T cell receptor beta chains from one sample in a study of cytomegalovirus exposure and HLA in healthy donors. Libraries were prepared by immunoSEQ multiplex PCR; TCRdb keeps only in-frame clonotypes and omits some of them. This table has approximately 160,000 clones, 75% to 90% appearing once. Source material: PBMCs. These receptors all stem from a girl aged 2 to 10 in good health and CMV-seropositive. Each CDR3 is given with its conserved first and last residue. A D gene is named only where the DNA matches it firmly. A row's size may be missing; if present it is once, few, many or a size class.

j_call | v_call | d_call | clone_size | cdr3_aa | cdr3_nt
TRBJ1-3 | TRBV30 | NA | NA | CAGTGSIGNTIYF | TGTGCCGGCACAGGGTCCATTGGAAACACCATATATTTT
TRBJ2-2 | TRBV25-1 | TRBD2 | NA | CASSDGAGVATGELFF | TGTGCCAGCAGTGATGGGGCGGGAGTTGCTACCGGGGAGCTGTTTTTT
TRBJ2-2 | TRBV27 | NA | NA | CASSPGQGELFF | TGTGCCAGCAGTCCAGGACAGGGGGAGCTGTTTTTT
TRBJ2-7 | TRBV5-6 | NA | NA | CASSPSLGGGYEQYF | TGTGCCAGCAGCCCAAGTTTAGGCGGAGGCTACGAGCAGTACTTC
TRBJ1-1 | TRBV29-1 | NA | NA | CSVGAQGDTEAFF | TGCAGCGTTGGAGCACAGGGTGACACTGAAGCTTTCTTT
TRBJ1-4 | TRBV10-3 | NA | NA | CAIRNSRNEKLFF | TGTGCCATCAGAAACAGCAGGAATGAAAAACTGTTTTTT
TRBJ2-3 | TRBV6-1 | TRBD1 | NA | CASRDRSGDTQYF | TGTGCCAGCAGGGACAGGTCGGGAGATACGCAGTATTTT
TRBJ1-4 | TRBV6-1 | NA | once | CASNLLPPTNEKLFF | TGTGCCAGCAACTTACTACCCCCAACTAATGAAAAACTGTTTTTT
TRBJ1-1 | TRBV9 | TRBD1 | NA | CASSGGTGLAFF | TGTGCCAGCAGCGGCGGGACAGGGTTAGCTTTCTTT
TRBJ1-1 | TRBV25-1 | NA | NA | CASSENGQAEAFF | TGTGCCAGCAGTGAAAATGGCCAGGCTGAAGCTTTCTTT
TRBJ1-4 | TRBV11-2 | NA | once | CASSLGRGANEKLFF | TGTGCCAGCAGCTTAGGTCGCGGGGCTAATGAAAAACTGTTTTTT
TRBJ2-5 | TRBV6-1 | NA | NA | CASSEIAGQETQYF | TGTGCCAGCAGTGAAATCGCAGGGCAAGAGACCCAGTACTTC
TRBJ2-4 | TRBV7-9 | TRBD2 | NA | CASTTWTSFLAKNIQYF | TGTGCCAGCACTACCTGGACTAGTTTTTTAGCCAAAAACATTCAGTACTTC
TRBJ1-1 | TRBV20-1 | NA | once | CSASLREAFF | TGCAGTGCTAGCCTTCGGGAAGCTTTCTTT
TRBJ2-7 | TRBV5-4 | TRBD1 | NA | CASSQRDSYEQYF | TGTGCCAGCAGCCAAAGGGACAGCTACGAGCAGTACTTC